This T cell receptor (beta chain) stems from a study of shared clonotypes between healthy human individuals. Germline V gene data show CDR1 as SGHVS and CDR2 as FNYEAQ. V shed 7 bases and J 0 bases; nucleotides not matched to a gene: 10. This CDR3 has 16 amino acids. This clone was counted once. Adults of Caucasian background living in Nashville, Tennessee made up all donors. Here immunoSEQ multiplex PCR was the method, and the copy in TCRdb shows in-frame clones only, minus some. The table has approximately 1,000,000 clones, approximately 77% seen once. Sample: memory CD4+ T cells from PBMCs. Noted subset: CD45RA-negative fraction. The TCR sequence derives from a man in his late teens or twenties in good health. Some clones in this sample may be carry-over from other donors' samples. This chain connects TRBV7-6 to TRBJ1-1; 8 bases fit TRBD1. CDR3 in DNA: TGTGCCAGCACTCAGGGGGCGGGGGCCCTGAACACTGAAGCTTTCTTT. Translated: CASTQGAGALNTEAFF. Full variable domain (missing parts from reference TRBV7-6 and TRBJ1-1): GAGVSQSPRYKVTKRGQDVALRCDPISGHVSLYWYRQALGQGPEFLTYFNYEAQQDKSGLPNDRFSAERPEGSISTLTIQRTEQRDSAMYRCASTQGAGALNTEAFFGQGTRLTVV.